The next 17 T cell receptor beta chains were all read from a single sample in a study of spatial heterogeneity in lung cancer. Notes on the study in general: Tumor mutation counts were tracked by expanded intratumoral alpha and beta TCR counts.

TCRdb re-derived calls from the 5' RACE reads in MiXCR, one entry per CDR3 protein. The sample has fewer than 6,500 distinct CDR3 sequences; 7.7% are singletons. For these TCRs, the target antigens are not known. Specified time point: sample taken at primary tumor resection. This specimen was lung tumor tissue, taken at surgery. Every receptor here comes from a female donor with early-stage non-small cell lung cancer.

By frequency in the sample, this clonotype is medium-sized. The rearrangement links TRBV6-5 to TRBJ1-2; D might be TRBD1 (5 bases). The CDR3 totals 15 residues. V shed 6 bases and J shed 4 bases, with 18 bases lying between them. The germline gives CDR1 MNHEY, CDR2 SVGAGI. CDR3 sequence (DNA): TGTGCCAGCAGCCCGGCGGGACTGCTGGTCTATGGCTACACCTTC. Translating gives CASSPAGLLVYGYTF.

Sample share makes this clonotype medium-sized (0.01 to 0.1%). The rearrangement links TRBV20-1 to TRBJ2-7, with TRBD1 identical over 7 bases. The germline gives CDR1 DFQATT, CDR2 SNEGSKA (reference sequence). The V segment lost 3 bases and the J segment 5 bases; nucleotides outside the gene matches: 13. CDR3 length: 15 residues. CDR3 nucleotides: TGCAGTGCTAGTCCCCGGCCCGACAGGGTGGACGAGCAGTACTTC. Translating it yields CSASPRPDRVDEQYF.

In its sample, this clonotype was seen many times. The CDR3 nucleotides read TGCAGTGCCCAGCAGCGGGGGGGCCAAGGTGAGCAGTTCTTC. It is translated as CSAQQRGGQGEQFF. The chain couples TRBV20-1 to TRBJ2-1, with TRBD2 matching 10 bases. V shed 6 bases and J 9 bases; nucleotides not matched to a gene: 11. The CDR3 sequence is 14 residues long. Germline values: CDR1 DFQATT, CDR2 SNEGSKA (reference sequence).

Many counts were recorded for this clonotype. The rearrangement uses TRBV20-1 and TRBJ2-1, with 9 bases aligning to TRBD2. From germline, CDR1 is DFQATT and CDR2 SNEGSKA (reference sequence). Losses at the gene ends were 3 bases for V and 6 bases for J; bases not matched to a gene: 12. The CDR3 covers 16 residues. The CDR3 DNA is TGCAGTGCTAGGAGGACGGTGGTAGCGGGAGTCAATGAGCAGTTCTTC. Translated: CSARRTVVAGVNEQFF.

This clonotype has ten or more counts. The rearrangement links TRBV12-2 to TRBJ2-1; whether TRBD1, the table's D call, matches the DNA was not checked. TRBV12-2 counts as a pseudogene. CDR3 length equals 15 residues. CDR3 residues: CASRSGQGANNEQFF. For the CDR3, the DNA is TGTGCAAGTCGCTCGGGACAGGGGGCGAACAATGAGCAGTTCTTC.

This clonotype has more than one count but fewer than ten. In DNA form, the CDR3 reads TGTGCCAGTAGTCTGGGGAACACCGGGGAGCTGTTTTTT. Encoded protein: CASSLGNTGELFF. This sequence joins TRBV19 and TRBJ2-2; D remains ambiguous. The CDR3 consists of 13 residues. Looked up from germline, CDR1 is LNHDA and CDR2 is SQIVND (reference sequence). Trimming cost V 5 bases and J 1 base, with 5 bases left between them.

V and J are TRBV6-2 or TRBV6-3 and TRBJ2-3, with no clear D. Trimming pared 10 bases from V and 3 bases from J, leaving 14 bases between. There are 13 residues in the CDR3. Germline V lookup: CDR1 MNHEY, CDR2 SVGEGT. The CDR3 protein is CANRLLTTDTQYF. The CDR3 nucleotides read TGTGCCAACAGACTTCTGACGACAGATACGCAGTATTTT.

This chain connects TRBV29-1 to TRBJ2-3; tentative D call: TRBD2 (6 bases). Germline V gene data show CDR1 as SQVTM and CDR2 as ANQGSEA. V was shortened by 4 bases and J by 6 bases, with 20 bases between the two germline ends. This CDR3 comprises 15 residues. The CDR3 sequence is CSVVRDSSFKDTQYF. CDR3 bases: TGCAGCGTTGTACGGGACTCCTCGTTTAAGGATACGCAGTATTTT.

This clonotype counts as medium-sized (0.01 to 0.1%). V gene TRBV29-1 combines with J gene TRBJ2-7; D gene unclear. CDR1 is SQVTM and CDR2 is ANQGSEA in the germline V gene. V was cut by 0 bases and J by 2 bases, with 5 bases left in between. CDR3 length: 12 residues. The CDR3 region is CSVEDRTYEQYF. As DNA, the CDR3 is TGCAGCGTTGAAGATAGGACCTACGAGCAGTACTTC.

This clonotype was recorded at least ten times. The CDR3 DNA is TGTGCCAGCAGCCTCCCAGACGGCTACGAGCAGTACTTC. It is translated as CASSLPDGYEQYF. The gene calls are TRBV12-3 or TRBV12-4 and TRBJ2-7; no clear D gene. V lost 6 bases and J lost 3, with 12 bases in between. The CDR3 extends over 13 amino acids.

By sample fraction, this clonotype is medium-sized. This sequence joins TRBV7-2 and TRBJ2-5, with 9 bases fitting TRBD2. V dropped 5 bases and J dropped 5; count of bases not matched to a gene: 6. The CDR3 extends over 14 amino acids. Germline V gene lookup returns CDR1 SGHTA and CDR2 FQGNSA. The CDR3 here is CASSTGLAGETQYF. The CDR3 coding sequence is TGTGCCAGCAGCACGGGACTAGCTGGGGAGACCCAGTACTTC.

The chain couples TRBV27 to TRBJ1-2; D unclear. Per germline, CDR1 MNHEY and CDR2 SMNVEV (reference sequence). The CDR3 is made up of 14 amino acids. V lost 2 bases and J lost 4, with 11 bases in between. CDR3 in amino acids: CASSLAGFGYGYTF. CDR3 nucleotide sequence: TGTGCCAGCAGTTTAGCGGGTTTTGGCTATGGCTACACCTTC.

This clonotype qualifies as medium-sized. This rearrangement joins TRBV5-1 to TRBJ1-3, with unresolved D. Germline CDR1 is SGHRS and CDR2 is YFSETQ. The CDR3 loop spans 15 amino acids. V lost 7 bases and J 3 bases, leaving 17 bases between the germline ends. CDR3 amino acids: CASRPQENLGNTIYF. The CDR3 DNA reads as TGCGCCAGCCGGCCCCAGGAAAATCTTGGAAACACCATATATTTT.

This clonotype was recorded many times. CDR3 sequence (DNA): TGCGCCAGCAGCCAAGGAATGGAGGGGAGACAGTACTTC. It specifies CASSQGMEGRQYF. The chain is built from TRBV4-3 and TRBJ2-4; possibly TRBD2 for D (6 bases). Trimming removed 1 base at V and 13 bases at J, with 14 bases between. The germline V gene has CDR1 LGHNA and CDR2 YSLEER. CDR3 length: 13 amino acids.

CDR3: CASSPPDYYGYTF. In DNA, the CDR3 is TGTGCCAGCTCACCTCCTGACTACTATGGCTACACCTTC. V is TRBV18 and J is TRBJ1-2; D call uncertain. In germline, CDR1 is KGHSH, CDR2 LQKENI. The CDR3 runs to 13 residues. With 3 bases removed from V and 3 bases from J, the gap between germline ends came to 8 bases.

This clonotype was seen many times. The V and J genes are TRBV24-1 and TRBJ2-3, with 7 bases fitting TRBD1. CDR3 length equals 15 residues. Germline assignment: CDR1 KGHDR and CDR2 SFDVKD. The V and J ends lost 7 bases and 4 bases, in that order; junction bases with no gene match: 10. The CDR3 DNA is TGTGCCACCAGGGGGGACGGGACAGCTTCAGATACGCAGTATTTT. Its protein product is CATRGDGTASDTQYF.

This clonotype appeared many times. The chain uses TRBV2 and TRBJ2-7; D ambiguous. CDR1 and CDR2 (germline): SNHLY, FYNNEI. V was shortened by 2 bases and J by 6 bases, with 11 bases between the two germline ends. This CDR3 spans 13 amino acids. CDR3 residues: CASSEWTTTEQYF. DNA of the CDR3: TGTGCCAGCAGTGAATGGACCACCACCGAGCAGTACTTC.